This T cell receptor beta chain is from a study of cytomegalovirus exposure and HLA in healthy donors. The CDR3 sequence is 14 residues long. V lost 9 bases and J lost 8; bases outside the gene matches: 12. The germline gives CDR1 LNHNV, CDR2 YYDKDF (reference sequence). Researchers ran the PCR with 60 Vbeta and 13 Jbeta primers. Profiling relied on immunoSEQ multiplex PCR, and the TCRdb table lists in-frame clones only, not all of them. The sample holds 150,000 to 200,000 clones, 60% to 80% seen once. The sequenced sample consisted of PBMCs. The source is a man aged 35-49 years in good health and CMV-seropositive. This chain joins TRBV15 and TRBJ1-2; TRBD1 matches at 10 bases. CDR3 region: CATGEPTGGGGYTF. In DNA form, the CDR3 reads TGTGCCACGGGGGAGCCGACAGGGGGCGGAGGCTACACCTTC.